One and the same sample provided the 21 T cell receptor beta chains below, sequenced in a study of T cells in Graves' hyperthyroidism and ophthalmopathy. Amplification of TCR beta CDR3 regions used RNA as the template. An initial round of RT-PCR targeting the TCR CDR3 relied on the HTBI primer set. Using its own MiXCR run on the multiplex PCR reads, TCRdb lists one record per CDR3 protein. The sample yields about 680,000 distinct CDR3 sequences, roughly 32% seen once. Sequencing was performed on blood. Receptors originate from a woman aged 40 to 50 with Graves' hyperthyroidism.

This clonotype occurred many times. This chain joins TRBV9 and TRBJ1-5; D is unresolved. Trimming removed 0 bases from V and 5 bases from J, with 9 bases in between. CDR1 SGDLS and CDR2 YYNGEE come from the germline V gene. The CDR3 sequence is 14 residues long. The CDR3 protein is CASSVGGPHQPQHF. CDR3 sequence (DNA): TGTGCCAGCAGCGTAGGAGGGCCCCATCAGCCCCAGCATTTT.

The chain recombines TRBV7-3 with TRBJ1-2, with D hard to call. V was cut by 5 bases and J by 4 bases, with 17 bases left in between. Germline values: CDR1 SGHTA, CDR2 FQGTGA. The CDR3 has 15 residues. This chain's CDR3 is CASSPGRQASYGYTF. The CDR3, as DNA: TGTGCCAGCAGCCCCGGGCGGCAGGCAAGCTATGGCTACACCTTC.

This clonotype occurred many times. This sequence joins TRBV6-5 and TRBJ2-7, with D tentatively TRBD2 (6 bases). Trimming removed 0 bases from V and 2 bases from J, with 11 bases in between. The CDR3 spans 15 residues. Germline CDR1 and CDR2: MNHEY and SVGAGI. The CDR3 DNA follows: TGTGCCAGCAGTTACTCGAGGAGGGGTGCCTACGAGCAGTACTTC. This gives the protein CASSYSRRGAYEQYF.

The chain links TRBV29-1 to TRBJ2-7, with D maybe TRBD2 (6 bases). Germline assignment: CDR1 SQVTM and CDR2 ANQGSEA. With 7 bases removed from V and 4 bases from J, the gap between germline ends came to 11 bases. This CDR3 comprises 11 residues. CDR3 in amino acids: CSGGDDYEQYF. CDR3 coding DNA: TGCAGCGGGGGGGACGATTACGAGCAGTACTTC.

On this clonotype itself: Possible read error: a much larger clone is one base away. The chain carries TRBV2 and TRBJ2-5; TRBD1 agrees at 7 bases. The CDR3 runs 16 residues. Germline loops: CDR1 SNHLY, CDR2 FYNNEI. The CDR3: CAVTGSEGAGGETRYF. The CDR3 DNA follows: TGTGCCGTTACCGGGTCTGAGGGGGCCGGTGGGGAGACCCGGTACTTC.

CDR3 loop: CASSLSVQVKNYGYTF. In DNA, the CDR3 is TGTGCCAGCAGCTTATCGGTTCAGGTGAAAAACTATGGCTACACCTTC. This chain connects TRBV7-2 to TRBJ1-2, with D unclear. The CDR3 runs 16 residues. CDR1 is SGHTA and CDR2 is FQGNSA in the germline V gene. Trimming cost V 2 bases and J 2 bases, with 15 bases left between them.

The sample holds a few counts of this clonotype. The chain uses TRBV9 and TRBJ2-2; D is unclear. The CDR3 totals 15 residues. Germline V gene lookup returns CDR1 SGDLS and CDR2 YYNGEE. Trimming removed 6 bases from V and 0 bases from J, with 12 bases in between. CDR3: CASTPGDPNTGELFF. Written as DNA, the CDR3 is TGTGCCAGCACCCCAGGAGACCCGAACACCGGGGAGCTGTTTTTT.

Many counts were recorded for this clonotype. The chain employs TRBV10-3 and TRBJ1-2; D possibly corresponds to TRBD1 (5 bases). The CDR3 consists of 17 residues. CDR1 is ENHRY, CDR2 SYGVKD, per germline. Trimming stripped 4 bases from V and 3 bases from J, with 21 bases between. CDR3 in DNA: TGTGCCATCAGTGTTCCACATGGACAACTGGGGGACTATGGCTACACCTTC. Protein: CAISVPHGQLGDYGYTF.

This clonotype was found once. V is TRBV12-3 or TRBV12-4 and J is TRBJ2-3; TRBD2 might be the D (5 bases). Trimming stripped 7 bases from V and 4 bases from J, with 18 bases between. This CDR3 has 15 residues. CDR3 DNA: TGTGCCAGCATTGCCCGGGATGTTATCGCAGATACGCAGTATTTT. Its translation is CASIARDVIADTQYF.

This chain uses TRBV19 with TRBJ2-3; TRBD2 is a possible D gene (5 bases). The CDR3 is 15 amino acids. Germline values: CDR1 LNHDA, CDR2 SQIVND (reference sequence). Trimming pared 4 bases from V and 3 bases from J, leaving 14 bases between. The CDR3 DNA reads as TGTGCCAGTAGTAGTACAGTCACTAGGACAGATACGCAGTATTTT. Its translation is CASSSTVTRTDTQYF. Supplemented by reference TRBV19 and TRBJ2-3, the full variable domain reads DGGITQSPKYLFRKEGQNVTLSCEQNLNHDAMYWYRQDPGQGLRLIYYSQIVNDFQKGDIAEGYSVSREKKESFPLTVTSAQKNPTAFYLCASSSTVTRTDTQYFGPGTRLTVL.

The rearrangement joins TRBV10-3 to TRBJ2-2; 8 nucleotides match TRBD1. The germline V gene has CDR1 ENHRY and CDR2 SYGVKD. J was trimmed by 7 bases and V by 7 bases; bases with no gene match: 8. The CDR3 totals 14 residues. CDR3 region: CAITGKDRDGELFF. In nucleotides, the CDR3 is TGTGCCATCACGGGTAAGGACAGGGACGGGGAGCTGTTTTTT.

The chain links TRBV15 to TRBJ2-5, with 7 bases lining up with TRBD1. The closer fit of TRBJ2-7 to the DNA end suggests the J call may be wrong. The CDR3 has 14 residues. Per the germline V gene, CDR1 is LNHNV and CDR2 is YYDKDF (reference sequence). CDR3 nucleotides: TGTGCCACCAGCAGAGCGGCAGGGGGAAACGAGCAGTACTTC. This sequence encodes CATSRAAGGNEQYF.

This clonotype was seen more than once but under ten times. The V call is TRBV2, the J call TRBJ1-2, with D perhaps TRBD1 (6 bases). V was pared by 6 bases and J by 3 bases, with 20 bases between. This CDR3 comprises 16 residues. Germline values: CDR1 SNHLY, CDR2 FYNNEI. The CDR3 sequence: CASSQLTQGRYYGYTF. CDR3 DNA sequence: TGTGCCAGCAGCCAATTGACGCAGGGGAGATACTATGGCTACACCTTC.

V usage is TRBV2 and J usage is TRBJ2-7, with 10 bases that match TRBD2. The J call may be wrong; the DNA end is better matched by TRBJ2-1. The CDR3 extends over 15 amino acids. CDR1 SNHLY and CDR2 FYNNEI come from the germline V gene. CDR3 sequence: CASSEWSSGRSEQFF. The DNA of the CDR3 is TGTGCCAGCAGTGAATGGAGTAGCGGGAGGAGTGAGCAGTTCTTC.

The chain links TRBV7-6 to TRBJ2-7; D remains unclear. This CDR3 has 12 amino acids. V shed 4 bases and J shed 7 bases, with 11 bases lying between them. CDR1 is SGHVS and CDR2 is FNYEAQ in the germline V gene. The DNA of the CDR3 is TGTGCCAGCAGCTCCAGGCGCAATGAGCAGTACTTC. It yields the protein CASSSRRNEQYF.

This clonotype was picked up many times. The chain links TRBV29-1 to TRBJ2-7; D is undetermined. The CDR3 has 12 amino acids. Trimming stripped 5 bases from V and 4 bases from J, with 12 bases between. CDR1 is SQVTM, CDR2 ANQGSEA, per germline. In nucleotides, the CDR3 is TGCAGCGTTTATTTGGAGCTTTACGAGCAGTACTTC. This codes for CSVYLELYEQYF.

This clonotype showed up just a few times. The V and J genes are TRBV6-5 and TRBJ1-2; D is uncertain. The V end lost 0 bases, the J end lost 0 bases, and 11 bases lay between the germline ends. The CDR3 is 16 residues long. Per the germline V gene, CDR1 is MNHEY and CDR2 is SVGAGI. The CDR3 loop is CASSYSVYSPNYGYTF. As DNA, the CDR3 is TGTGCCAGCAGTTACTCTGTCTACTCACCTAACTATGGCTACACCTTC.

V is TRBV9 and J is TRBJ2-5; 7 bases agree with TRBD1. The CDR3 spans 14 residues. CDR1 SGDLS and CDR2 YYNGEE come from the germline V gene. The trim removed 5 bases at V and 4 bases at J, leaving 8 bases unmatched. The CDR3 here is CASSVNYRGETQYF. DNA of the CDR3: TGTGCCAGCAGTGTTAATTACAGGGGAGAGACCCAGTACTTC.

The J gene is TRBJ1-2, the V gene TRBV4-3; D remains unclear. The V gene lost 2 bases and the J gene lost 2 bases, with 9 bases spanning the gap. There are 14 residues in the CDR3. The germline V gene encodes CDR1 LGHNA and CDR2 YSLEER. The DNA of the CDR3 is TGCGCCAGCAGCCAACCCGACGGCAACTATGGCTACACCTTC. Translation: CASSQPDGNYGYTF.

The V and J genes are TRBV19 and TRBJ1-2; 8 nucleotides match TRBD1. CDR3 size: 15 residues. The V and J ends lost 3 bases and 3 bases, in that order; junction bases with no gene match: 6. Germline V gene sequence: CDR1 LNHDA, CDR2 SQIVND (reference sequence). For the CDR3, the DNA is TGTGCCAGTAGTATTGCAGGACAGGGACACTATGGCTACACCTTC. It translates to CASSIAGQGHYGYTF.

The V and J genes are TRBV20-1 and TRBJ1-4, with 9 bases lining up with TRBD1. V was clipped by 1 base and J by 5 bases; unmatched bases: 14. This CDR3 has 18 amino acids. Per germline, CDR1 DFQATT and CDR2 SNEGSKA (reference sequence). The CDR3 DNA is TGCAGTGCTAGAGCTCCAGTAAGGGACAGGGTCTACAATGAAAAACTGTTTTTT. Residues: CSARAPVRDRVYNEKLFF.